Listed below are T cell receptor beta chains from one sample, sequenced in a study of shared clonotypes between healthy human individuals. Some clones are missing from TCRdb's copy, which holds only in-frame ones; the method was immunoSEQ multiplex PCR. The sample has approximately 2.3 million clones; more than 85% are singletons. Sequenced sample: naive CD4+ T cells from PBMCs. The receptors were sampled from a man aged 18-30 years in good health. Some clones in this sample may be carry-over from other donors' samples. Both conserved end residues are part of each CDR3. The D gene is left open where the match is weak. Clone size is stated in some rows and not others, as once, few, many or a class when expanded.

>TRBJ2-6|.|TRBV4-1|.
TGCGCCAGCCGGGAACCTGGGGCCAACGTCCTGACTTTC
CASREPGANVLTF
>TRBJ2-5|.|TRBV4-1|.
TGCGCCAGCAGCCAGCTCGACAGGAATCAAGAGACCCAGTACTTC
CASSQLDRNQETQYF
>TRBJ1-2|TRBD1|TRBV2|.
TGTGCCAGCAGTACCAAACAGGGGGCGTATGGCTACACCTTC
CASSTKQGAYGYTF
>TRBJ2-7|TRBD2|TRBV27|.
TGTGCCAGCAGTCTGGGCGGGGGATTCTACGGGCAGTACTTC
CASSLGGGFYGQYF
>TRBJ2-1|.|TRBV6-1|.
TGTGCCAGCAGTCAGAGGGGGAATGAGCAGTTCTTC
CASSQRGNEQFF
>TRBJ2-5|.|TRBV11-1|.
TGTGCCAGCAGCTTGGGGGTGGAGACCCAGTACTTC
CASSLGVETQYF
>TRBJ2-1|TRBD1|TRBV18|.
TGTGCCAGCTCACTGCTGGGACAGGGGACCTACAATGAGCAGTTCTTC
CASSLLGQGTYNEQFF
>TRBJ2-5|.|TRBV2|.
TGTGCCAGCAGTGACGAACAGGGTGAGACCCAGTACTTC
CASSDEQGETQYF
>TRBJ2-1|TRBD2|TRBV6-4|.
TGTGCCAGCAAATGGGCGGCTAGCGGCCTCCTTCACAATGAGCAGTTCTTC
CASKWAASGLLHNEQFF
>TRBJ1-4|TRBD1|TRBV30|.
TGTGCCTGGAGCGGGAGGGGGCGGGAAAAACTGTTTTTT
CAWSGRGREKLFF
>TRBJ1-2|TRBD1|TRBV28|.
TGTGCCAGCAGTATCCGGACAGGAATATTTGGCTACACCTTC
CASSIRTGIFGYTF
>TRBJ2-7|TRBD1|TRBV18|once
TGTGCCAGCTCACCACTCCTTTCGACAGGGCTCGCCCCTTACGAGCAGTACTTC
CASSPLLSTGLAPYEQYF
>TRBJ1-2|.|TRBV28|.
TGTGCCAGCGGGCCGAATAGGGGAAACTATGGCTACACCTTC
CASGPNRGNYGYTF
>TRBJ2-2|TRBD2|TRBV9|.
TGTGCCAGCAGCGTAGATGGACTAGCGGGTAGAGGGGAGCTGTTTTTT
CASSVDGLAGRGELFF
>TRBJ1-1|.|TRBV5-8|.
TGTGCCAGCAGCCGACTTTGGGGTGAAGCTTTCTTT
CASSRLWGEAFF
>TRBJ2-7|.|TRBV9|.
TGTGCCAGCAGCCCGACGGGGACTTCCTACGAGCAGTACTTC
CASSPTGTSYEQYF
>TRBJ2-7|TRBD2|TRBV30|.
TGTGCCTGGTGCCCCCGGGGGCGGGAGGCCGACGAGCAGTACTTC
CAWCPRGREADEQYF
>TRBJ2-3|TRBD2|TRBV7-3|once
TGTGCCAGCAGCTTAACTGGGGGAAGCGGGAGGGCCATAGATACGCAGTATTTT
CASSLTGGSGRAIDTQYF
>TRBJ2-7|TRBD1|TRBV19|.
TGTGCCAGTAGTATCGAGGACAGGGCCTACGAGCAGTACTTC
CASSIEDRAYEQYF
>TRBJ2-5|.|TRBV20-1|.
TGCAGTGCTATAACGGAGACCCAGTACTTC
CSAITETQYF
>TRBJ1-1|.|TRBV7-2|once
TGTGCCAGCACCCGCTGGGGGGGTGCCACTGAAGCTTTCTTT
CASTRWGGATEAFF
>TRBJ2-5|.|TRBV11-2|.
TGTGCCAGCAGCTTAGCGGGACAAACAGACGGGGAGACCCAGTACTTC
CASSLAGQTDGETQYF
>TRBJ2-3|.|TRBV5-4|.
TGTGCCAGCAGCTTGGGACAGGAGTTCGATACGCAGTATTTT
CASSLGQEFDTQYF
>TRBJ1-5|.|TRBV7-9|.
TGTGCCAGCAGCTTGGCGAACAATCAGCCCCAGCATTTT
CASSLANNQPQHF
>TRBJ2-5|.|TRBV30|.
TGTGCCTGGAGTGTACGTGGCAGGGGCAGAAGGGGGCAAGAGACCCAGTACTTC
CAWSVRGRGRRGQETQYF
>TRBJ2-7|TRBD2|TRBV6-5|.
TGTGCCAGCAGTTACGCACGGGACTATCCTAATAGGTTTTTC
CASSYARDYPNRFF
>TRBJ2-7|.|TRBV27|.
TGTGCCAGCAGTCCCTGGTTCAGGACAGACACCGAGCAGTACTTC
CASSPWFRTDTEQYF
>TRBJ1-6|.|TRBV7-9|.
TGTGCCAGCAGCGGCATAGGTTATAATTCACCCCTCCACTTT
CASSGIGYNSPLHF
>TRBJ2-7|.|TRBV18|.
TGTGCCAGCTCACGGGAGAGCTCCTACGAGCAGTACTTC
CASSRESSYEQYF
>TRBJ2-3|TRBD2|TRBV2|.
TGTGCCAGCAGTTTCGCTAGCGGGATGGGGGATACGCAGTATTTT
CASSFASGMGDTQYF
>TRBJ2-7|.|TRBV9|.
TGTGCCAGCGGCGCTTCGGTTAACTCCGGCTACGAGCAGTACTTC
CASGASVNSGYEQYF
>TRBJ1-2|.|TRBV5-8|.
TGTGCCAGCAGCCCAGGACGGATTACTAACTATGGCTACACCTTC
CASSPGRITNYGYTF
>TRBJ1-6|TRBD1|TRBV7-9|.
TGTGCCAGCAGCTTTGGACAGGGGGCGGGTTCACCCCTCCACTTT
CASSFGQGAGSPLHF
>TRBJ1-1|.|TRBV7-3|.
TGTGCCAGCAGCTTTCTTGGGGACACTGAAGCTTTCTTT
CASSFLGDTEAFF
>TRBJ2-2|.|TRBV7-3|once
TGTGCCAGCAGCCCTGGGGGCGGGAGAAGCTCCACCGGGGAGCTGTTTTTT
CASSPGGGRSSTGELFF
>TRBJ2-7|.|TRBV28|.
TGTGCCAGCAGTTCACAGCCCGTTTCCTTGGAAGAGCAGTACTTC
CASSSQPVSLEEQYF
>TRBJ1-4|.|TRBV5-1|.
TGCGCCAGCAGCTTAATTGGGAGGGGAGAAAAACTGTTTTTT
CASSLIGRGEKLFF
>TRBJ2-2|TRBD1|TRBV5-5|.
TGTGCCAGCAGCTTGACAGGGGTCATCACCGGGGAGCTGTTTTTT
CASSLTGVITGELFF
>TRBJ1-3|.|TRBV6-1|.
TGTGCCAGCAGTGAGGAACAGGGCACGGGTCCCATATATTTT
CASSEEQGTGPIYF
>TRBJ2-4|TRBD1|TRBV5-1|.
TGCGCCAGCAGCTTGGGGACAGGCGGGAACATTCAGTACTTC
CASSLGTGGNIQYF
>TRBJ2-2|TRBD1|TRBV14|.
TGTGCCAGCAGCCAAGGACAGGGGATGAAGCTGTTTTTT
CASSQGQGMKLFF
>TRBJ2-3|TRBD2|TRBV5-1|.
TGCGCCAGCAGCTTGGAAGGGCGGGAGGGCCTCCCGAAGTATTTT
CASSLEGREGLPKYF
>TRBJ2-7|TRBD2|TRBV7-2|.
TGTGCCAGCAGCTTAGGCCTAGCGGCCCTCTACGAGCAGTACTTC
CASSLGLAALYEQYF
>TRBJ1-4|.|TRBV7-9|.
TGTGCCAGCAGCTTAGTTCACAGGGCAGAAACTAATGAAAAACTGTTTTTT
CASSLVHRAETNEKLFF
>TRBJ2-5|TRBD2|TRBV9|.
TGTGCCAGCAGCTCTAGCGGGTTTCAAGAGACCCAGTACTTC
CASSSSGFQETQYF
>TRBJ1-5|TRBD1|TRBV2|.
TGTGCCAGCATGGGACAGGGAGGCAATCAGCCCCAGCATTTT
CASMGQGGNQPQHF
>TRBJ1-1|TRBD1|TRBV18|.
TGTGCCAGCTCTCCACCCCTTGGACAGGGGGGTGGTCACACTGAAGCTTTCTTT
CASSPPLGQGGGHTEAFF
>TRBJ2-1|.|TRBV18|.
TGTGCCAGCTCACCGGCCAATGAGCAGTTCTTC
CASSPANEQFF
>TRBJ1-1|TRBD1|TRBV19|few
TGTGCCAGTAAGACAGGGGGCGTTGGTACTGAAGCTTTCTTT
CASKTGGVGTEAFF
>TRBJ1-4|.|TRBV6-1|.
TGTGCCAGCAGTACCGCGGGGGCTTTCAATGAAAAACTGTTTTTT
CASSTAGAFNEKLFF
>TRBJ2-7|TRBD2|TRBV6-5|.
TGTGCCAGCATTAAGAGGGGCGGGAGTCCGCACGAGCAGTACTTC
CASIKRGGSPHEQYF
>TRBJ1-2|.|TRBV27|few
TGTGCCAGCAGAGCCTTGGGGGGCTACACCTTC
CASRALGGYTF
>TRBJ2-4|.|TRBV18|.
TGTGCCAGCTCCCAACTCGCTCTAGCCAAAAACATTCAGTACTTC
CASSQLALAKNIQYF